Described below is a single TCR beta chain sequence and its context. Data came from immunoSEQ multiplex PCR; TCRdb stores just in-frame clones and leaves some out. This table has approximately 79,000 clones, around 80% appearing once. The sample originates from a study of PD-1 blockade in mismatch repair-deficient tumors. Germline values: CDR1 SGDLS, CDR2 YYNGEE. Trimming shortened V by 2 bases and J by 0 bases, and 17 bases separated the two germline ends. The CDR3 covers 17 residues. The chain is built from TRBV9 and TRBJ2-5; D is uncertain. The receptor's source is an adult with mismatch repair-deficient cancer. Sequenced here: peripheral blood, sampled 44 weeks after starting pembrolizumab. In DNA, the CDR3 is TGTGCCAGCAGCGTGGGCCTATTGAATAGCCACCAAGAGACCCAGTACTTC. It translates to CASSVGLLNSHQETQYF. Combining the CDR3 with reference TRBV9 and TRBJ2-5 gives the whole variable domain DSGVTQTPKHLITATGQRVTLRCSPRSGDLSVYWYQQSLDQGLQFLIQYYNGEERAKGNILERFSAQQFPDLHSELNLSSLELGDSALYFCASSVGLLNSHQETQYFGPGTRLLVL.